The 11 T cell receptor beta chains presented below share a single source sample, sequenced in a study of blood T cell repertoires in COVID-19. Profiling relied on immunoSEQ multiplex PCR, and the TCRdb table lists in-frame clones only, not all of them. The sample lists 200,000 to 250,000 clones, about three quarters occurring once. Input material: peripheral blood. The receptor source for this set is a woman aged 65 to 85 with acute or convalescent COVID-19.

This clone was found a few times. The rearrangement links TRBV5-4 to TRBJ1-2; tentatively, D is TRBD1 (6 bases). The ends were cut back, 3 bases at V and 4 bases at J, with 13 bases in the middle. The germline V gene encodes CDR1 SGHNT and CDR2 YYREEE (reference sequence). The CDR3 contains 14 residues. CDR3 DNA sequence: TGTGCCAGCAGCTGGGACACAGCTACCTATGGCTACACCTTC. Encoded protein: CASSWDTATYGYTF.

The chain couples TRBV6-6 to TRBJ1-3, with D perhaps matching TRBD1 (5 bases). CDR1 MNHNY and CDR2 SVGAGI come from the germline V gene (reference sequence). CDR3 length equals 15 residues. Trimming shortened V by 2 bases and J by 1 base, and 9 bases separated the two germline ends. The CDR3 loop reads CASSYDRASGNTIYF. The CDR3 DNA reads TGTGCCAGCAGTTACGACAGAGCTTCTGGAAACACCATATATTTT.

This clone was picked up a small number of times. The CDR3 protein is CASGSGTYTGELFF. CDR3 in DNA: TGTGCCAGCGGAAGCGGGACCTACACCGGGGAGCTGTTTTTT. J is TRBJ2-2 and V is TRBV5-5; 7 bases are shared with TRBD2. V gave up 7 bases and J gave up 3 bases; unmatched junction bases: 6. This CDR3 has 14 amino acids. CDR1 and CDR2 (germline): SGHKS, YYEKEE (reference sequence).

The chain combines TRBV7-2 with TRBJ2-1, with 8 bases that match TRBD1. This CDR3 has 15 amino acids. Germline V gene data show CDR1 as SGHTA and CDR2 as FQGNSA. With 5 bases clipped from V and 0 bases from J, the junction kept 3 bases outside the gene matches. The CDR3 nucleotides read TGTGCCAGCAGCGTCGACAGGGGCTCCTACAATGAGCAGTTCTTC. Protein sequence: CASSVDRGSYNEQFF.

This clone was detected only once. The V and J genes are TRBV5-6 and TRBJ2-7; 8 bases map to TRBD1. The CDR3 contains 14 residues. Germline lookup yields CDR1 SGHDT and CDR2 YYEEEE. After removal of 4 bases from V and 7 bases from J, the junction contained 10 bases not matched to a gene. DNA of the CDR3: TGTGCCAGCAGCCTCGGACAGGGACGGAGGGAGCAGTACTTC. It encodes CASSLGQGRREQYF. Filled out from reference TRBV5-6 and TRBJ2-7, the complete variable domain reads DAGVTQSPTHLIKTRGQQVTLRCSPKSGHDTVSWYQQALGQGPQFIFQYYEEEERQRGNFPDRFSGHQFPNYSSELNVNALLLGDSALYLCASSLGQGRREQYFGPGTRLTVT.

The DNA for the CDR3 is TGTGCCAGCAGCTTATCCCTAGCGGGGGCGAACGAGCAGTACGTC. It encodes CASSLSLAGANEQYV. V and J are TRBV11-2 and TRBJ2-7, with 10 bases matching TRBD2. The CDR3 consists of 15 residues. Germline CDR1 SGHAT, CDR2 FQNNGV. Trimming took 2 bases from V and 5 from J; bases not matched to a gene: 6.

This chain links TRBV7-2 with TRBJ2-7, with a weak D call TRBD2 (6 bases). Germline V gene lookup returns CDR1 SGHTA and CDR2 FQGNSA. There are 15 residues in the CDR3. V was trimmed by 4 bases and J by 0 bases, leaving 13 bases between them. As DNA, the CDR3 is TGTGCCAGCAGCTCCCCCCAAGCGGGCTCCTACGAGCAGTACTTC. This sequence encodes CASSSPQAGSYEQYF.

The CDR3 reads CASSNGLAETQYF. CDR3 bases: TGTGCCAGCTCAAACGGACTAGCAGAGACCCAGTACTTC. This rearrangement joins TRBV18 to TRBJ2-5; 8 positions match TRBD2. J lost 4 bases, V lost 5 bases, and 3 bases had no gene match. This CDR3 region has 13 residues. Germline CDR1 and CDR2: KGHSH and LQKENI.

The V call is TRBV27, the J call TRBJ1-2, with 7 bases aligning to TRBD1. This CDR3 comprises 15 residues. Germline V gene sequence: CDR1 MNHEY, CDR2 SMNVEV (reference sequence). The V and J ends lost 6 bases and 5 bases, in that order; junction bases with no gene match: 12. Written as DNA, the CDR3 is TGTGCCAGCAGGTTAACCTGGGACAGCCTATATGGCTACACCTTC. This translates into CASRLTWDSLYGYTF.

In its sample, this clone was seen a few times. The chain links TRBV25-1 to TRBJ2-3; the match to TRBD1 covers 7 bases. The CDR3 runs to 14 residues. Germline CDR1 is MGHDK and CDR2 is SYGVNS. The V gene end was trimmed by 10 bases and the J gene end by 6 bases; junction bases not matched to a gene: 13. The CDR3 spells CATGKQGSGDTQYF. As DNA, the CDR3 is TGTGCCACTGGTAAACAGGGGTCGGGGGATACGCAGTATTTT.

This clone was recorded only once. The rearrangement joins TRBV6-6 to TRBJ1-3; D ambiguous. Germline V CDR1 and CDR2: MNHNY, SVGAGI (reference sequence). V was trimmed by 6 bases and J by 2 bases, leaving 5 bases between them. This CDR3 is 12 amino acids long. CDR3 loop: CASRETGNTIYF. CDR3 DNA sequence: TGTGCCAGCAGGGAGACTGGAAACACCATATATTTT.